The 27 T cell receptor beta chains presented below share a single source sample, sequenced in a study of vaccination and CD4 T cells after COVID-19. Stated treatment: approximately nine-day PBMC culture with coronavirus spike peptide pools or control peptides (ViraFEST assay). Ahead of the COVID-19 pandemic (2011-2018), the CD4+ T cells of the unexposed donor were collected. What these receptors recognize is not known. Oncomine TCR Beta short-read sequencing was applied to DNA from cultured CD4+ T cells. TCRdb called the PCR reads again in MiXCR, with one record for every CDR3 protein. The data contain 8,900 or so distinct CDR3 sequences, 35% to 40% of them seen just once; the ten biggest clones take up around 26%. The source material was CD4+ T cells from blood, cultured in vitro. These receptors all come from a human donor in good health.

CDR3 residues: CASTSINYGYTF. The CDR3 region has the DNA TGTGCCAGCACCTCAATAAACTATGGCTACACCTTC. This chain links TRBV12-3 or TRBV12-4 with TRBJ1-2, with D uncertain. The CDR3 is 12 residues long. The V gene lost 7 bases and the J gene lost 2 bases, with 8 bases spanning the gap.

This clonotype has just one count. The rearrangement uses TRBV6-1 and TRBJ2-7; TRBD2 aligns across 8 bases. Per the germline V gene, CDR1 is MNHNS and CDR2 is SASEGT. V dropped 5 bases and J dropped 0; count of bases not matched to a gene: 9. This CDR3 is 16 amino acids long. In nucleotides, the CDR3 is TGTGCCAGCAGTCCAATCTTAAGCGGGGGCTCCTACGAGCAGTACTTC. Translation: CASSPILSGGSYEQYF.

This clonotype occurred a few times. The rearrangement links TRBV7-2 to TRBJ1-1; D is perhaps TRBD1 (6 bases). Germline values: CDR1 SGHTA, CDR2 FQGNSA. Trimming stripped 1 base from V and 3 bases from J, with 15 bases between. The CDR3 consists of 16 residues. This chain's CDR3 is CASSLGTVLPDTEAFF. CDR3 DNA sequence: TGTGCCAGCAGCTTAGGGACAGTCCTCCCCGACACTGAAGCTTTCTTT. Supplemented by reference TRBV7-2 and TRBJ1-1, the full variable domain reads GAGVSQSPSNKVTEKGKDVELRCDPISGHTALYWYRQSLGQGLEFLIYFQGNSAPDKSGLPSDRFSAERTGGSVSTLTIQRTQQEDSAVYLCASSLGTVLPDTEAFFGQGTRLTVV.

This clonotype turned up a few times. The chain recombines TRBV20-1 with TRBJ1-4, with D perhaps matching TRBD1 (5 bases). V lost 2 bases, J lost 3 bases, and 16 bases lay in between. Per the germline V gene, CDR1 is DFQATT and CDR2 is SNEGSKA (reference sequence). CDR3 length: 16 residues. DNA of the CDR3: TGCAGTGCTAGAAGAGGTTCGACAGCTCCTAATGAAAAACTGTTTTTT. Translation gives CSARRGSTAPNEKLFF.

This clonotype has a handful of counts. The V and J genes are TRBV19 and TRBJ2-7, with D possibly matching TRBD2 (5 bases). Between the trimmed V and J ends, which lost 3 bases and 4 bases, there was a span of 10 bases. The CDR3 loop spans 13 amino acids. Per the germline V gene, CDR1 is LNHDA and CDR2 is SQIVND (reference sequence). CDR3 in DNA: TGTGCCAGTAGTATCAGGCCGGGGTACGAGCAGTACTTC. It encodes CASSIRPGYEQYF.

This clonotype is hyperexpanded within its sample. The CDR3 DNA sequence: TGTGCCAGCAGTGAAGCGGGGTACGAGCAGTACTTC. Translating gives CASSEAGYEQYF. V usage is TRBV25-1 and J usage is TRBJ2-7; D is possibly TRBD2 (6 bases). Germline V gives CDR1 MGHDK, CDR2 SYGVNS. This CDR3 region has 12 residues. Trimming left V 2 bases short and J 4 bases short, with 6 bases between.

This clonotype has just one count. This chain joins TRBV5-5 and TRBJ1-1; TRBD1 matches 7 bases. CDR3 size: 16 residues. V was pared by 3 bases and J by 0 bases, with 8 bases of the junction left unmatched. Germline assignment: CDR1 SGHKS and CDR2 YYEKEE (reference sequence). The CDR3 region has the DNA TGTGCCAGCAGCTCCAGGGGGAGCTCCGTGAACACTGAAGCTTTCTTT. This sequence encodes CASSSRGSSVNTEAFF.

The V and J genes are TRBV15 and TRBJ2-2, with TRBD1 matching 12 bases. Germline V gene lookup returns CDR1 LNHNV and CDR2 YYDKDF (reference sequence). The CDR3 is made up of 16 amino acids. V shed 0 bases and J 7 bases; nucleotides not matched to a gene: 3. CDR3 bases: TGTGCCACCAGCAGAGAGGGGACAGGGGGCTACGGGGAGCTGTTTTTT. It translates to CATSREGTGGYGELFF.

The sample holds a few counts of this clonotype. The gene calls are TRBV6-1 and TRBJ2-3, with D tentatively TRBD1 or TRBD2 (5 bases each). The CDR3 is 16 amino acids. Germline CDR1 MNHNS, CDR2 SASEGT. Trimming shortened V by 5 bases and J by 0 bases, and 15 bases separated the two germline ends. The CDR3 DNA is TGTGCCAGCAGTCGAGGGACCTTGGGGAGCACAGATACGCAGTATTTT. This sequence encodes CASSRGTLGSTDTQYF.

CDR3 DNA: TGTGCCAGCAGCCTCATTACTAGCGTGGACACCGGGGAGCTGTTTTTT. Amino acids: CASSLITSVDTGELFF. J is TRBJ2-2 and V is TRBV7-9, with TRBD2 matching 7 bases. V lost 5 bases, J lost 3 bases, and 9 bases stayed unmatched. The CDR3 has 16 amino acids. CDR1 is SEHNR, CDR2 FQNEAQ, per germline (reference sequence). Together with reference TRBV7-9 and TRBJ2-2, the CDR3 gives the full variable domain: DTGVSQNPRHKITKRGQNVTFRCDPISEHNRLYWYRQTLGQGPEFLTYFQNEAQLEKSRLLSDRFSAERPKGSFSTLEIQRTEQGDSAMYLCASSLITSVDTGELFFGEGSRLTVL.

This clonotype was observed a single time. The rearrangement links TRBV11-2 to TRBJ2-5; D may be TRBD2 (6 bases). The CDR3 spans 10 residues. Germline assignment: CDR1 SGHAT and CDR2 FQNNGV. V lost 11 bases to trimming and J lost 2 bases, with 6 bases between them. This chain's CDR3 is CAAGQETQYF. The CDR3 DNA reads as TGTGCCGCGGGGCAAGAGACCCAGTACTTC.

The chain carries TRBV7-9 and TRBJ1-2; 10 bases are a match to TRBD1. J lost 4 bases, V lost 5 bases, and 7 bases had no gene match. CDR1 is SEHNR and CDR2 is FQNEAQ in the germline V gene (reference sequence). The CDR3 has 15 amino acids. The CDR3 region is CASSAGQGEGYGYTF. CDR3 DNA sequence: TGTGCCAGCAGCGCAGGACAGGGGGAAGGCTATGGCTACACCTTC.

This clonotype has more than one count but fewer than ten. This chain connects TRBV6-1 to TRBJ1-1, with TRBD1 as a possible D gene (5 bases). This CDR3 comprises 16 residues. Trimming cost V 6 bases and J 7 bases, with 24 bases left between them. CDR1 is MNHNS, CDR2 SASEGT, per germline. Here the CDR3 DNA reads TGTGCCAGCAGGGTCCGGGACGGGGAAGAGGTTAGTGAAGCTTTCTTT. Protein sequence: CASRVRDGEEVSEAFF.

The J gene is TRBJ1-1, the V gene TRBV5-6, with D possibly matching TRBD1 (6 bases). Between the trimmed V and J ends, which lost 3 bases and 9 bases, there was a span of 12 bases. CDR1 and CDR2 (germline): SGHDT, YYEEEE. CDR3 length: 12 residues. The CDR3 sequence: CASSYYTGKAFF. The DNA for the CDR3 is TGTGCCAGCAGCTACTATACAGGGAAAGCTTTCTTT.

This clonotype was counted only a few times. CDR3 bases: TGTGCCAGCAGTTATTCCGGGACCCCATACGGGGGCGAGCAGTACTTC. Translation gives CASSYSGTPYGGEQYF. V is TRBV27 and J is TRBJ2-7; perhaps TRBD2 as D (6 bases). Trimming took off 4 bases at V and 6 bases at J, with 22 bases between the two ends. The CDR3 loop spans 16 amino acids. Germline CDR1 is MNHEY and CDR2 is SMNVEV (reference sequence).

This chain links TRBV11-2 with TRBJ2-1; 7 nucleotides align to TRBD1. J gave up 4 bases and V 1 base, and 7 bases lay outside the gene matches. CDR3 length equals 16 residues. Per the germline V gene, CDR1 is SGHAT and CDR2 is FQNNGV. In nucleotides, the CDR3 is TGTGCCAGCAGCTTAGGGACAGGAGACCCATACAATGAGCAGTTCTTC. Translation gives CASSLGTGDPYNEQFF.

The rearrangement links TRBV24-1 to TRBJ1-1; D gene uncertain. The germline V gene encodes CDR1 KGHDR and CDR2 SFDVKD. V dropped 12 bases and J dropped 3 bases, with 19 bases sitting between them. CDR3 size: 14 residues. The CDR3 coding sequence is TGTGCCTACTCGAGTGTTTCGGGCTACACTGAAGCTTTCTTT. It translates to CAYSSVSGYTEAFF.

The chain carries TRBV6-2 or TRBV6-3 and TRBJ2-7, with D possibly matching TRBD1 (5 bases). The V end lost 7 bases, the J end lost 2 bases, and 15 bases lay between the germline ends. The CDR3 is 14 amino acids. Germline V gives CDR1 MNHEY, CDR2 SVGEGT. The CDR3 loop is CASTTRALPYEQYF. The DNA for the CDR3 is TGTGCCAGCACTACCAGGGCCCTTCCCTACGAGCAGTACTTC.

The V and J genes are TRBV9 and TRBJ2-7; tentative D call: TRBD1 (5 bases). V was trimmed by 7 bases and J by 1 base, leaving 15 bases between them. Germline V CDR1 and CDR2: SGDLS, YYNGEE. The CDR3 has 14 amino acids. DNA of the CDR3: TGTGCCAGCGGCCCCGGACACCCATCCTACGAGCAGTACTTC. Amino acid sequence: CASGPGHPSYEQYF. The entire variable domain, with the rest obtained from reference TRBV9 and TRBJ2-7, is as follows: DSGVTQTPKHLITATGQRVTLRCSPRSGDLSVYWYQQSLDQGLQFLIQYYNGEERAKGNILERFSAQQFPDLHSELNLSSLELGDSALYFCASGPGHPSYEQYFGPGTRLTVT.

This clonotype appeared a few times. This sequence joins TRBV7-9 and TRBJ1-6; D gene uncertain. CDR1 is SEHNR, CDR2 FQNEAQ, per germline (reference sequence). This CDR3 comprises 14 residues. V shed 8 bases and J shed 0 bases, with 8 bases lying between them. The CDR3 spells CASGSSSYNSPLHF. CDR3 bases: TGTGCCAGCGGCTCGAGCTCCTATAATTCACCCCTCCACTTT.

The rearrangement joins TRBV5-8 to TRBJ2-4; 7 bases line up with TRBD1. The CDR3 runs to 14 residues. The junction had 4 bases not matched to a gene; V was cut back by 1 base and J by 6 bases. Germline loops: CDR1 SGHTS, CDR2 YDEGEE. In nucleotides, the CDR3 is TGTGCCAGCAGCTTGAGACAGGGCGGAAACATTCAGTACTTC. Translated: CASSLRQGGNIQYF.

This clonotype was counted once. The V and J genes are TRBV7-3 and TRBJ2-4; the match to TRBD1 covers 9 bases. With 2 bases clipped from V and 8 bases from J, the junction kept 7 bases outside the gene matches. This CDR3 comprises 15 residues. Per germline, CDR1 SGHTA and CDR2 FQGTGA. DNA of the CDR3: TGTGCCAGCAGCTTAGAAGGGACAGGGATGTACATTCAGTACTTC. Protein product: CASSLEGTGMYIQYF.

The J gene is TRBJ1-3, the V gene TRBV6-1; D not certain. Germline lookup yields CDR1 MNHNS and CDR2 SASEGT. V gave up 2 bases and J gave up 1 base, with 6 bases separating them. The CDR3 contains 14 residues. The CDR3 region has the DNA TGTGCCAGCAGTGAACGGGTATCTGGAAACACCATATATTTT. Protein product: CASSERVSGNTIYF.

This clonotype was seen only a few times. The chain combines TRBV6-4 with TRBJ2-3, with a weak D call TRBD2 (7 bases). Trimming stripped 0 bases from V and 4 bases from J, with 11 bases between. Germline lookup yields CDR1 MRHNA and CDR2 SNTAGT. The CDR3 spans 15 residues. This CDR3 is CASSDSEGGPDTQYF. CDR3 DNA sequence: TGTGCCAGCAGTGACTCTGAGGGGGGGCCAGATACGCAGTATTTT.

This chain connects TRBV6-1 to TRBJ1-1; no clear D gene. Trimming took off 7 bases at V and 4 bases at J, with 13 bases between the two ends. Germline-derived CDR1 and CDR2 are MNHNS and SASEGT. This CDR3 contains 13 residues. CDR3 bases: TGTGCCAGCATCCCCCGACTTAGCACTGAAGCTTTCTTT. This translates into CASIPRLSTEAFF.

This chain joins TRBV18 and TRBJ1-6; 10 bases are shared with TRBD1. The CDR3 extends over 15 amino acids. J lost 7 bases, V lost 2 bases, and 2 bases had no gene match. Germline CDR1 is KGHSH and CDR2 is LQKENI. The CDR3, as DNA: TGTGCCAGCTCACCAGCGGGACAGGGGAATTCACCCCTCCACTTT. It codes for CASSPAGQGNSPLHF.

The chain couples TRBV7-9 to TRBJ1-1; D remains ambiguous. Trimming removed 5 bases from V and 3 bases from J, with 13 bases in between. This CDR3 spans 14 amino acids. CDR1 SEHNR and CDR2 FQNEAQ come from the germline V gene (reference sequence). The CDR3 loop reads CASSRMSGHTEAFF. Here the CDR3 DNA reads TGTGCCAGCAGCCGTATGTCGGGCCACACTGAAGCTTTCTTT.